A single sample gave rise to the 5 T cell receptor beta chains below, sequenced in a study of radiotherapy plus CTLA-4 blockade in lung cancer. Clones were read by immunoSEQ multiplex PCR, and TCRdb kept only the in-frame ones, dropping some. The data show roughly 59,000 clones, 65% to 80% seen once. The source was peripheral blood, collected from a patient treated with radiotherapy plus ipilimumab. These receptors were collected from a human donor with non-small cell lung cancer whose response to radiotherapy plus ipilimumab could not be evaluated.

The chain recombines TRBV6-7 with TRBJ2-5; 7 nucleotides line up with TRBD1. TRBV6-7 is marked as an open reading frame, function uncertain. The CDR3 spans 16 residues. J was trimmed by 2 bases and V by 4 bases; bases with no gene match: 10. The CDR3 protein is CASSSSRRDRQETQYF. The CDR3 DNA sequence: TGTGCCAGCAGTTCATCCCGCCGGGACAGACAAGAGACCCAGTACTTC.

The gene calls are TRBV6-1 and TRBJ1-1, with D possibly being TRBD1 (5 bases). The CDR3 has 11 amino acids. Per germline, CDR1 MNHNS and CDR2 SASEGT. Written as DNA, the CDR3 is TGTGCAACCAGGGCAGGCCGGGAAGCTTTCTTT. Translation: CATRAGREAFF.

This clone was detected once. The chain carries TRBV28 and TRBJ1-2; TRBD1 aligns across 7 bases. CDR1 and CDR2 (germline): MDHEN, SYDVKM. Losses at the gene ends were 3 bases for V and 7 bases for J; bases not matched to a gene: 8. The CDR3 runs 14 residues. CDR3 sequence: CASSLQGGFSGYTF. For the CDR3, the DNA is TGTGCCAGCAGTTTGCAAGGGGGCTTTTCTGGCTACACCTTC.

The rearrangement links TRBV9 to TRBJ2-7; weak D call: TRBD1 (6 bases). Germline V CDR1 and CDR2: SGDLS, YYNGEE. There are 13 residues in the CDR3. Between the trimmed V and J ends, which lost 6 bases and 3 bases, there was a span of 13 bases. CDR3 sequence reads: CASNLQGGYEQYF. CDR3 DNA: TGTGCCAGCAACTTACAGGGTGGCTACGAGCAGTACTTC.

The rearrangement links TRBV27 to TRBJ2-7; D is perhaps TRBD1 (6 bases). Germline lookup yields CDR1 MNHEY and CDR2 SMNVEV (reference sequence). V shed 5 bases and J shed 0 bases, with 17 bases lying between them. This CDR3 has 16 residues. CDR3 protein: CASSRWGPSSSYEQYF. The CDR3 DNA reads TGTGCCAGCAGTCGGTGGGGGCCGTCAAGCTCCTACGAGCAGTACTTC.